The T cell receptor (beta chain) described here comes from a study of blood T cell repertoires in COVID-19. CDR3 size: 16 residues. V was pared by 6 bases and J by 0 bases, with 9 bases of the junction left unmatched. The germline gives CDR1 MRHNA, CDR2 SNTAGT. Some clones are missing from TCRdb's copy, which holds only in-frame ones; the method was immunoSEQ multiplex PCR. The sample has approximately 100,000 clones, 80% to 95% seen once. The receptor's source is a man between 65 and 80 years old with acute or convalescent COVID-19. The sequenced sample consisted of peripheral blood. V is TRBV6-4 and J is TRBJ1-1, with TRBD1 matching 8 bases. The CDR3 nucleotides are TGTGCCAGCAGCTACGACAGGGGTGGGATGAACACTGAAGCTTTCTTT. Translation gives CASSYDRGGMNTEAFF.